The source of this T cell receptor beta chain is a study of molecular identifiers for immune sequencing clone quantification. Turning to the study itself: Replicate runs used RNA from around 18,000 or 91,000 naive CD8 cells, which was split five ways into aliquots, and four of those aliquots were then sequenced.

Libraries used about 20,000 to 1,100,000 sorted naive CD8 T cells and 10%, 30% or 50% RNA input. Sorted naive CD8 T cells were those defined as CD8+CD4-CCR7+CD45RA+. Preparation methods for the bulk TCR libraries were those previously described, with listed TCR primers. A single record per CDR3 protein comes from TCRdb applying MiXCR to the PCR reads. Of around 300,000 distinct CDR3 sequences listed, roughly 24% are singletons. Per germline, CDR1 MNHNS and CDR2 SASEGT. The CDR3 runs to 14 residues. Trimming shortened V by 3 bases and J by 4 bases, and 10 bases separated the two germline ends. Sequencing used naive CD8+ T cells from blood, with Jurkat cell RNA spiked in. Described subset: FACS-sorted CD8+CD4-CCR7+CD45RA+ naive T cells. The rearrangement joins TRBV6-1 to TRBJ1-5, with a possible D match to TRBD1 (5 bases). The sequence derives from a human donor in good health. Some libraries in this study had Jurkat cell RNA spiked in. For the CDR3, the DNA is TGTGCCAGCAGTGATGGACATACAAATCAGCCCCAGCATTTT. Translation: CASSDGHTNQPQHF.